Sequencing of this T cell receptor (beta chain) was carried out in a study of T cells after yellow fever vaccination. Study at large: Each low-cell-number fraction was prepared by means of SMART-Seq v4 Ultra Low Input. Findings and limits, study-wide: Reappearing after the booster were most of the clones from primary vaccination (roughly 95% CD4, about 87% CD8). Secondary responses were weaker yet peaked faster, day 5 versus 15. Clonotypes shared by both compartments, CD4 and CD8, made up a small share.

This clonotype was detected only a few times. What it binds is not known. MiXCR was run by TCRdb on the 5' RACE reads, yielding one entry per CDR3 protein. The sample has fewer than 650,000 distinct CDR3 sequences, just over 20% seen once. Trimming shortened V by 6 bases and J by 2 bases, and 15 bases separated the two germline ends. Germline-derived CDR1 and CDR2 are MNHEY and SVGEGT. This CDR3 is 15 amino acids long. The origin of this receptor is a man aged 18 to 30 who received the YFV17D yellow fever vaccine. The J gene is TRBJ2-3, the V gene TRBV6-2 or TRBV6-3, with D perhaps TRBD2 (5 bases). The specimen comprised PBMCs, sampled approximately 22 days after the first yellow fever vaccination. CDR3 loop: CASSPRLLVTDTQYF. The CDR3 DNA reads TGTGCCAGCAGCCCCCGCCTACTAGTCACAGATACGCAGTATTTT.